Listed here are 18 T cell receptor beta chains from one sample, sequenced in a study of cytomegalovirus exposure and HLA in healthy donors. Primers: 60 Vbeta forward and 13 Jbeta reverse. The method was immunoSEQ multiplex PCR; TCRdb's version includes in-frame clones alone and lacks a portion of them. The listing records 200,000 or so clones. The sample taken for sequencing was PBMCs. The receptors stem from a boy between 10 and 17 years old in good health and CMV-seronegative.

This sequence joins TRBV19 and TRBJ1-2; the match to TRBD1 covers 8 bases. This CDR3 is built from 15 residues. Germline loops: CDR1 LNHDA, CDR2 SQIVND (reference sequence). With V trimmed by 8 bases and J by 5 bases, 13 bases remained unmatched. CDR3 nucleotides: TGTGCCAGTCACCTCGATCAGGGGGCGAATTATGGCTACACCTTC. Encoded protein: CASHLDQGANYGYTF.

The chain employs TRBV11-2 and TRBJ1-1, with 7 nucleotides matching TRBD1. This CDR3 comprises 12 residues. Germline V gene data show CDR1 as SGHAT and CDR2 as FQNNGV. Unmatched junction bases numbered 3, after V lost 4 bases and J lost 7 bases. CDR3 in amino acids: CASSYGQVEAFF. The CDR3 nucleotides are TGTGCCAGCAGCTACGGACAGGTTGAAGCTTTCTTT.

The chain has TRBV6-5 and TRBJ2-7; 11 bases agree with TRBD2. With 8 bases clipped from V and 6 bases from J, the junction kept 12 bases outside the gene matches. The CDR3 runs to 15 residues. Germline CDR1 and CDR2: MNHEY and SVGAGI. The CDR3 loop is CASSPWLAGGGEQYF. Here the CDR3 DNA reads TGTGCCAGCTCGCCTTGGCTAGCGGGGGGAGGCGAGCAGTACTTC.

The V call is TRBV6-5, the J call TRBJ1-2; the D gene is possibly TRBD1 (5 bases). The CDR3 contains 14 residues. Trimming took 7 bases from V and 4 from J, leaving 16 bases between them. The germline V gene has CDR1 MNHEY and CDR2 SVGAGI. The CDR3 DNA follows: TGTGCCAGCAACCCTTACGGGGGGGGCTATGGCTACACCTTC. It encodes CASNPYGGGYGYTF.

The chain links TRBV19 to TRBJ1-5; D call uncertain. CDR1 and CDR2 from the germline V gene are LNHDA and SQIVND (reference sequence). The CDR3 is 13 amino acids. The CDR3 DNA reads as TGTGCTAGTGGATTCGGGAGCAATCAGCCCCAGCATTTT. Encoded protein: CASGFGSNQPQHF.

The chain couples TRBV7-6 to TRBJ2-5, with 7 bases that match TRBD2. This CDR3 has 12 amino acids. Trimming at V came to 5 bases and at J to 11 bases, leaving 8 bases not matched to a gene. CDR1 and CDR2 (germline): SGHVS, FNYEAQ. CDR3 sequence (DNA): TGTGCCAGCAGCCAGACGGGGCGGGAGCAGTACTTC. Amino acid sequence: CASSQTGREQYF.

The chain carries TRBV9 and TRBJ2-1; no reliable D call. Germline CDR1 reads SGDLS; CDR2 reads YYNGEE. V shed 1 base and J shed 4 bases, with 9 bases lying between them. The CDR3 extends over 14 amino acids. The CDR3 sequence: CASSVNHFYNEQFF. The DNA of the CDR3 is TGTGCCAGCAGCGTAAATCACTTTTACAATGAGCAGTTCTTC.

The V gene is TRBV5-1, the J gene TRBJ2-1, with D perhaps TRBD1 (6 bases). CDR1 and CDR2 (germline): SGHRS, YFSETQ. This CDR3 contains 15 residues. With 0 bases removed from V and 2 bases from J, the gap between germline ends came to 9 bases. The chain's CDR3 is CASSLVGDTYNEQFF. As DNA, the CDR3 is TGCGCCAGCAGCTTGGTAGGGGACACCTACAATGAGCAGTTCTTC.

V gene TRBV7-2 combines with J gene TRBJ1-1; 8 bases line up with TRBD1. The CDR3 covers 14 residues. J gave up 5 bases and V 4 bases, and 6 bases lay outside the gene matches. The germline V gene has CDR1 SGHTA and CDR2 FQGNSA. The CDR3 loop is CASSSYRGWTEAFF. CDR3 DNA sequence: TGTGCCAGCAGCTCTTACAGGGGGTGGACTGAAGCTTTCTTT. Supplemented by reference TRBV7-2 and TRBJ1-1, the full variable domain reads GAGVSQSPSNKVTEKGKDVELRCDPISGHTALYWYRQSLGQGLEFLIYFQGNSAPDKSGLPSDRFSAERTGGSVSTLTIQRTQQEDSAVYLCASSSYRGWTEAFFGQGTRLTVV.

The rearrangement joins TRBV7-2 to TRBJ2-2; 10 nucleotides align to TRBD2. Unmatched junction bases numbered 6, after V lost 6 bases and J lost 5 bases. The length of the CDR3 is 15 residues. The V gene's germline CDR1 is SGHTA and CDR2 FQGNSA. CDR3 DNA: TGTGCCAGCAGGGAGTTAGCGGGGGGTACCGGGGAGCTGTTTTTT. This sequence encodes CASRELAGGTGELFF.

The CDR3 here is CASADRRETQYF. DNA of the CDR3: TGCGCCAGCGCCGACAGGAGAGAGACCCAGTACTTC. The chain is built from TRBV5-1 and TRBJ2-5, with D maybe TRBD1 (6 bases). V shed 7 bases and J shed 4 bases, with 11 bases lying between them. CDR3 length: 12 residues. Germline CDR1 and CDR2: SGHRS and YFSETQ.

The chain links TRBV6-4 to TRBJ2-3, with 8 nucleotides matching TRBD2. Losses at the gene ends were 8 bases for V and 2 bases for J; bases not matched to a gene: 9. The CDR3 has 15 amino acids. Germline V CDR1 and CDR2: MRHNA, SNTAGT. The CDR3 reads CASSRGGIDTDTQYF. For the CDR3, the DNA is TGTGCCAGCTCCCGGGGGGGTATTGACACAGATACGCAGTATTTT.

This chain uses TRBV30 with TRBJ2-3, with 10 bases matching TRBD1. The CDR3 runs 16 residues. Germline assignment: CDR1 GTSNPN and CDR2 SVGIG (reference sequence). V was clipped by 0 bases and J by 4 bases; unmatched bases: 7. The CDR3 loop reads CAWSVPDRGIADTQYF. The CDR3 DNA sequence: TGTGCCTGGAGTGTACCGGACAGGGGGATAGCAGATACGCAGTATTTT.

The chain couples TRBV4-2 to TRBJ1-4; the match to TRBD1 covers 7 bases. V shed 4 bases and J 10 bases; nucleotides not matched to a gene: 9. Germline lookup yields CDR1 LGHNA and CDR2 YNFKEQ. This CDR3 comprises 14 residues. CDR3 DNA sequence: TGTGCCAGCAGCCGGCAGGGGGAGGAGAGAAAACTGTTTTTT. This translates into CASSRQGEERKLFF.

The chain couples TRBV5-1 to TRBJ1-1; D is uncertain. V gave up 4 bases and J gave up 2 bases, with 12 bases separating them. This CDR3 has 14 residues. From germline, CDR1 is SGHRS and CDR2 YFSETQ. The CDR3 nucleotides are TGCGCCAGCAGCCCGGAACGACTTAACACTGAAGCTTTCTTT. Its translation: CASSPERLNTEAFF. Using reference TRBV5-1 and TRBJ1-1 for the parts outside the CDR3, the full variable domain is KAGVTQTPRYLIKTRGQQVTLSCSPISGHRSVSWYQQTPGQGLQFLFEYFSETQRNKGNFPGRFSGRQFSNSRSEMNVSTLELGDSALYLCASSPERLNTEAFFGQGTRLTVV.

The V gene is TRBV29-1, the J gene TRBJ2-5, with TRBD1 matching over 11 bases. V trimming: 6 bases; J trimming: 11 bases; junction bases outside the gene matches: 11. There are 13 residues in the CDR3. Germline V gene lookup returns CDR1 SQVTM and CDR2 ANQGSEA. This CDR3 reads CSVRGQGGSVQYF. CDR3 DNA: TGCAGCGTGAGGGGACAGGGGGGGTCGGTGCAGTACTTC.

The chain has TRBV4-1 and TRBJ2-3; possibly TRBD1 for D (6 bases). Germline values: CDR1 MGHRA, CDR2 YSYEKL. The CDR3 consists of 14 residues. V lost 8 bases and J lost 5, with 17 bases in between. CDR3 DNA sequence: TGCGCCAGCTCCACTCCGGGACATAAAGATACGCAGTATTTT. This sequence encodes CASSTPGHKDTQYF.

The chain uses TRBV7-6 and TRBJ2-1; D is unclear. Trimming pared 5 bases from V and 7 bases from J, leaving 9 bases between. CDR1 and CDR2 (germline): SGHVS, FNYEAQ. The CDR3 is 12 amino acids. The CDR3 here is CASSPAGNEQFF. As DNA, the CDR3 is TGTGCCAGCAGCCCAGCCGGGAATGAGCAGTTCTTC.